Included here is one T cell receptor beta chain sequence, with context. The sample is drawn from a study of blood T cell repertoires in COVID-19. Study details: Samples came from the United States, Italy and Spain, spanning acute and convalescent COVID-19.

The germline V gene encodes CDR1 LGHDT and CDR2 YNNKEL (reference sequence). Trimming removed 4 bases from V and 8 bases from J, with 15 bases in between. There are 14 residues in the CDR3. Original methodology: Amplifying reference gene primers gave estimates of nucleated cell counts. Clones were sequenced by immunoSEQ multiplex PCR, and TCRdb holds only the in-frame ones, with some missing. V, J and clone size reflect that table, while D and trimming were determined from the DNA. Found here are some 190,000 clones, 80% to 90% of them singletons; the top ten hold approximately 10%. Sequenced material: peripheral blood. V usage is TRBV3-1 (or the pseudogene TRBV3-2) and J usage is TRBJ2-1; D may be TRBD2 (6 bases). The TCR originated in a human donor with active or convalescent COVID-19. The donor label of this sample is uncertain. For the CDR3, the DNA is TGTGCCAGCAGCCGAACCACCGCTAGCGATGAGCAGTTCTTC. This translates into CASSRTTASDEQFF.